Below, one TCR beta chain is given with its context. This entry belongs to a study of blood T cell repertoires in COVID-19. Sequencing used immunoSEQ multiplex PCR; TCRdb keeps in-frame clones, though not all of them. The sample has fewer than 250,000 clones; almost 90% are singletons. The germline CDR1 and CDR2 sequences are LNHNV and YYDKDF (reference sequence). The CDR3 is 15 amino acids. Trimming stripped 1 base from V and 7 bases from J, with 13 bases between. Material for sequencing was peripheral blood. The TCR sequence derives from an older woman with acute or convalescent COVID-19. The genes are TRBV15 and TRBJ1-4; possible D gene TRBD1, 5 bases. The CDR3 sequence: CATSRVGGTGEKLFF. The CDR3 bases are TGTGCCACCAGCAGAGTCGGGGGAACGGGTGAAAAACTGTTTTTT.